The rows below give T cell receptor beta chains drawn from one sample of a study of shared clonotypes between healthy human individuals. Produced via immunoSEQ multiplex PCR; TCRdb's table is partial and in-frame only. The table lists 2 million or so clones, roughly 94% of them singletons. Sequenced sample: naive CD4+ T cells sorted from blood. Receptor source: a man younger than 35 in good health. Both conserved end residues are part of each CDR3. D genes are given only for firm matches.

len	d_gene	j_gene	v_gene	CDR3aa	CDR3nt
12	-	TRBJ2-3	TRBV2	CASNSRADTQYF	TGTGCCAGCAACTCGAGGGCAGATACGCAGTATTTT
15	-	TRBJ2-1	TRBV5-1	CASSRARTSYNEQFF	TGCGCCAGCAGCCGCGCCCGAACTAGCTACAATGAGCAGTTCTTC
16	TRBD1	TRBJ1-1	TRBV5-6	CASSSGTGWSSTEAFF	TGTGCCAGCAGCTCCGGGACAGGGTGGTCGAGCACTGAAGCTTTCTTT
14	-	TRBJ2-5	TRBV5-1	CASSGSGLQETQYF	TGCGCCAGCAGTGGGAGCGGGTTACAAGAGACCCAGTACTTC
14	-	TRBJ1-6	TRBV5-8	CASNTAGERSPLHF	TGTGCCAGCAATACGGCGGGAGAAAGATCACCCCTCCACTTT
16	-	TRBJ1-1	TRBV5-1	CASSLPTGFMNTEAFF	TGCGCCAGCAGCTTGCCGACAGGTTTTATGAACACTGAAGCTTTCTTT
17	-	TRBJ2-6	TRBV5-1	CASSLFRDGAGANVLTF	TGCGCCAGCAGCTTGTTCAGGGACGGGGCTGGGGCCAACGTCCTGACTTTC
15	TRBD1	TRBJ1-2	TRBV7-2	CASSGPRGLSNGYTF	TGTGCCAGCAGCGGGCCCAGGGGGTTATCGAATGGCTACACCTTC
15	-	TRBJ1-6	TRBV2	CASRGSGQVNSPLHF	TGTGCCAGCAGGGGGTCGGGGCAGGTAAATTCACCCCTCCACTTT
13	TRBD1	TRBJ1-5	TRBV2	CASSRTGSQPQHF	TGTGCCAGCAGTAGGACAGGGAGTCAGCCCCAGCATTTT
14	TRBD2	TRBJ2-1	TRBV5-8	CASSLTSGIGEQFF	TGTGCCAGCAGCTTGACTAGCGGGATTGGTGAGCAGTTCTTC
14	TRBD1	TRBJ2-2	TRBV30	CARDRGSNTGELFF	TGTGCCAGAGACAGGGGATCGAACACCGGGGAGCTGTTTTTT
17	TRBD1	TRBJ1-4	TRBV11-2	CASSHRLPGTVREKLFF	TGTGCCAGCAGCCACCGTTTACCCGGGACAGTGAGGGAAAAACTGTTTTTT
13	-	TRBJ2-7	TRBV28	CASSVSGRAEQYF	TGTGCCAGCAGTGTGTCCGGGAGAGCCGAGCAGTACTTC
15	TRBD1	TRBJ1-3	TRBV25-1	CASSEGQVSGNTIYF	TGTGCCAGCAGTGAGGGACAGGTTTCTGGAAACACCATATATTTT
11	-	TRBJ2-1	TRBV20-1	CSAVTSLEQFF	TGCAGTGCAGTTACTAGCCTTGAGCAGTTCTTC